Below, 18 T cell receptor beta chains from the same sample are listed, as sequenced in a study of cytomegalovirus exposure and HLA in healthy donors. Primers included in the PCR were 60 Vbeta and 13 Jbeta primers. The protocol was immunoSEQ multiplex PCR, while the TCRdb copy is restricted to in-frame clones and leaves out a portion. This sample has about 180,000 clones, with roughly 84% found just once. Sample: PBMCs. The receptors were gathered from a boy aged 2 to 10 in good health and CMV-seronegative.

This chain joins TRBV19 and TRBJ1-3, with D possibly being TRBD1 (5 bases). V shed 3 bases and J shed 0 bases, with 12 bases lying between them. Germline V CDR1 and CDR2: LNHDA, SQIVND (reference sequence). The CDR3 spans 16 residues. Here the CDR3 DNA reads TGTGCCAGTAGTATTACAGGTCCTTACTCTGGAAACACCATATATTTT. As protein: CASSITGPYSGNTIYF.

This clone was seen a single time. The chain carries TRBV2 and TRBJ2-1; perhaps TRBD1 as D (5 bases). The CDR3 is made up of 13 amino acids. V was pared by 8 bases and J by 9 bases, with 17 bases between. In germline, CDR1 is SNHLY, CDR2 FYNNEI. The CDR3 DNA is TGTGCCAGCGCAGAATGGGGCTCCAGTGAGCAGTTCTTC. Translating gives CASAEWGSSEQFF. The whole variable domain, filled in from reference TRBV2 and TRBJ2-1, reads EPEVTQTPSHQVTQMGQEVILRCVPISNHLYFYWYRQILGQKVEFLVSFYNNEISEKSEIFDDQFSVERPDGSNFTLKIRSTKLEDSAMYFCASAEWGSSEQFFGPGTRLTVL.

The rearrangement uses TRBV5-1 and TRBJ1-2, with a tentative D call TRBD1 (6 bases). The germline V and J ends were trimmed by 1 base and 7 bases, with 11 bases remaining between them. CDR1 SGHRS and CDR2 YFSETQ come from the germline V gene. The CDR3 is 13 residues long. CDR3 DNA: TGCGCCAGCAGCTTGCTGGGGGCGGGTGGCTACACCTTC. The encoded protein is CASSLLGAGGYTF.

J is TRBJ1-1 and V is TRBV5-1; 8 bases are shared with TRBD1. CDR1 SGHRS and CDR2 YFSETQ come from the germline V gene. This CDR3 comprises 15 residues. V trimming: 4 bases; J trimming: 0 bases; junction bases outside the gene matches: 5. The CDR3 nucleotides are TGCGCCAGCAGCCACCCGGGACAGGTGAACACTGAAGCTTTCTTT. Protein: CASSHPGQVNTEAFF.

The rearrangement joins TRBV7-2 to TRBJ2-1; 9 positions match TRBD2. V gave up 7 bases and J gave up 5 bases; unmatched junction bases: 12. The length of the CDR3 is 16 residues. Germline CDR1 SGHTA, CDR2 FQGNSA. In DNA, the CDR3 is TGTGCCAGCACCCCACCCTTACTAGCGGGTCACAATGAGCAGTTCTTC. It translates to CASTPPLLAGHNEQFF. Full variable domain (rest looked up from reference TRBV7-2 and TRBJ2-1): GAGVSQSPSNKVTEKGKDVELRCDPISGHTALYWYRQSLGQGLEFLIYFQGNSAPDKSGLPSDRFSAERTGGSVSTLTIQRTQQEDSAVYLCASTPPLLAGHNEQFFGPGTRLTVL.

This sequence joins TRBV7-2 and TRBJ1-2; possibly TRBD1 for D (5 bases). CDR1 is SGHTA and CDR2 is FQGNSA in the germline V gene. This CDR3 region has 16 residues. V dropped 4 bases and J dropped 6 bases, with 21 bases sitting between them. Here the CDR3 reads CASSSSGALGPDGYTF. CDR3 coding DNA: TGTGCCAGCAGCTCTAGCGGGGCCCTAGGACCCGATGGCTACACCTTC.

The chain combines TRBV7-6 with TRBJ2-7; TRBD2 matches 7 bases. The CDR3 extends over 17 amino acids. The J segment lost 2 bases and the V segment lost 5 bases, leaving 15 bases of the junction unmatched. Germline lookup yields CDR1 SGHVS and CDR2 FNYEAQ. The CDR3 coding sequence is TGTGCCAGCAGCCTAGTGGGGGGAGGGCCGGGGACCTACGAGCAGTACTTC. This gives the protein CASSLVGGGPGTYEQYF.

The chain carries TRBV19 and TRBJ2-1; unclear D gene. Germline CDR1 and CDR2: LNHDA and SQIVND (reference sequence). The CDR3 is made up of 13 amino acids. V gave up 3 bases and J gave up 4 bases, with 7 bases separating them. The CDR3 loop reads CASSIGQYNEQFF. DNA for the CDR3: TGTGCCAGTAGTATTGGGCAGTACAATGAGCAGTTCTTC. Supplemented by reference TRBV19 and TRBJ2-1, the full variable domain reads DGGITQSPKYLFRKEGQNVTLSCEQNLNHDAMYWYRQDPGQGLRLIYYSQIVNDFQKGDIAEGYSVSREKKESFPLTVTSAQKNPTAFYLCASSIGQYNEQFFGPGTRLTVL.

The J gene is TRBJ1-3, the V gene TRBV11-2; weak D call: TRBD1 (6 bases). Looked up from germline, CDR1 is SGHAT and CDR2 is FQNNGV. This CDR3 has 15 amino acids. V gave up 3 bases and J gave up 1 base, with 10 bases separating them. CDR3 coding DNA: TGTGCCAGCAGCTTTCCACAGGGTTCTGGAAACACCATATATTTT. Protein sequence: CASSFPQGSGNTIYF.

The chain links TRBV5-1 to TRBJ2-2; D not resolved. The germline V gene has CDR1 SGHRS and CDR2 YFSETQ. The CDR3 contains 16 residues. V gave up 0 bases and J gave up 4 bases, with 13 bases separating them. The DNA for the CDR3 is TGCGCCAGCAGCTTGGACGGGTCGATCGGCACCGGGGAGCTGTTTTTT. Protein: CASSLDGSIGTGELFF.

Only one count was recorded for this clone. V and J are TRBV7-2 and TRBJ2-1; 13 bases map to TRBD2. The CDR3 sequence is 18 residues long. The germline gives CDR1 SGHTA, CDR2 FQGNSA. Trimming cost V 5 bases and J 0 bases; bases outside gene matches: 7. The CDR3: CASSRLAGGLNSYNEQFF. The CDR3 region has the DNA TGTGCCAGCAGCCGACTAGCGGGAGGCCTTAACTCCTACAATGAGCAGTTCTTC.

This clone was detected only a few times. The chain couples TRBV30 to TRBJ2-2; 7 bases map to TRBD2. The V gene's germline CDR1 is GTSNPN and CDR2 SVGIG (reference sequence). The CDR3 is made up of 19 amino acids. With 3 bases clipped from V and 6 bases from J, the junction kept 22 bases outside the gene matches. The CDR3 loop reads CAWSPYNGAFLGRAGELFF. The DNA of the CDR3 is TGTGCCTGGAGCCCATATAATGGGGCCTTCTTGGGGAGGGCCGGGGAGCTGTTTTTT.

The CDR3 protein is CASSVGTSGNEQFF. The CDR3 coding sequence is TGCGCCAGCAGCGTGGGGACTAGCGGGAATGAGCAGTTCTTC. V and J are TRBV5-1 and TRBJ2-1; 12 bases are shared with TRBD2. J was trimmed by 7 bases and V by 4 bases; bases with no gene match: 3. Germline lookup yields CDR1 SGHRS and CDR2 YFSETQ. This CDR3 is 14 amino acids long.

The rearrangement links TRBV7-9 to TRBJ2-1; a possible D gene is TRBD2 (5 bases). The CDR3 consists of 14 residues. Germline CDR1 is SEHNR and CDR2 is FQNEAQ (reference sequence). V lost 6 bases and J 5 bases, leaving 14 bases between the germline ends. For the CDR3, the DNA is TGTGCCAGCAGGGCTAGGGCGGGCGACAATGAGCAGTTCTTC. This codes for CASRARAGDNEQFF.

This clone was counted between two and nine times. The V call is TRBV29-1, the J call TRBJ2-1; 7 nucleotides align to TRBD2. With V trimmed by 3 bases and J by 8 bases, 10 bases remained unmatched. The length of the CDR3 is 14 residues. Germline V lookup: CDR1 SQVTM, CDR2 ANQGSEA. The CDR3 DNA is TGCAGCGTTGACGGGGGAGGGCCTCGTGATGAGCAGTTCTTC. Translating it yields CSVDGGGPRDEQFF.

About this clone itself: The same CDR3 also results from other DNA sequences found in this sample. This chain uses TRBV5-5 with TRBJ2-5; weak D call: TRBD1 (5 bases). This CDR3 is 14 amino acids long. From germline, CDR1 is SGHKS and CDR2 YYEKEE (reference sequence). V was trimmed by 4 bases and J by 1 base, leaving 11 bases between them. The CDR3 protein is CASSRGHSQETQYF. CDR3 nucleotide sequence: TGTGCCAGCAGCAGAGGACATTCCCAAGAGACCCAGTACTTC. Drawing the rest from reference TRBV5-5 and TRBJ2-5, the complete variable domain is DAGVTQSPTHLIKTRGQQVTLRCSPISGHKSVSWYQQVLGQGPQFIFQYYEKEERGRGNFPDRFSARQFPNYSSELNVNALLLGDSALYLCASSRGHSQETQYFGPGTRLLVL.

The CDR3 is CASLPHSSYEQYF. The CDR3 bases are TGTGCCAGCCTACCCCACTCAAGTTACGAGCAGTACTTC. The genes are TRBV28 and TRBJ2-7; D gene unclear. V gave up 8 bases and J gave up 4 bases, with 15 bases separating them. CDR1 and CDR2 (germline): MDHEN, SYDVKM. This CDR3 is 13 amino acids long.

This clone appeared a single time. A read error may account for a junction end that differs from germline. The chain uses TRBV6-1 and TRBJ1-5; 7 positions match TRBD1. CDR1 MNHNS and CDR2 SASEGT come from the germline V gene. CDR3 size: 15 residues. The CDR3 nucleotides are TGTGCCAGCAGGGAAGACAGGGATTGGGGTCAGCCCCAGCATTTT. Translated: CASREDRDWGQPQHF.